A single sample gave rise to the 11 T cell receptor beta chains below, sequenced in a study of cytotoxic CD8 clonotypes in ibrutinib-treated CLL. TCRdb keeps only in-frame clones here, not all; method: immunoSEQ multiplex PCR. The profile shows about 330,000 clones, 60% to 80% of them singletons. The sample consisted of PBMCs, taken after 36 months of ibrutinib treatment. These receptors were taken from a human donor with chronic lymphocytic leukemia.

The chain has TRBV11-2 and TRBJ2-7, with D hard to call. CDR1 is SGHAT, CDR2 FQNNGV, per germline. The CDR3 spans 13 residues. V dropped 5 bases and J dropped 3 bases, with 11 bases sitting between them. This CDR3 reads CASSTSGIYEQYF. In DNA form, the CDR3 reads TGTGCCAGCAGCACCTCTGGGATCTACGAGCAGTACTTC.

V and J are TRBV11-2 and TRBJ2-1; the D is unclear. Germline lookup yields CDR1 SGHAT and CDR2 FQNNGV. V lost 1 base to trimming and J lost 6 bases, with 7 bases between them. This CDR3 region has 13 residues. DNA of the CDR3: TGTGCCAGCAGCTTAGCCCCACCCAATGAGCAGTTCTTC. Translated: CASSLAPPNEQFF.

This clone was seen only a few times. Other DNA sequences within the sample encode an identical CDR3. The chain employs TRBV7-8 and TRBJ2-7; possibly TRBD2 for D (6 bases). The CDR3 has 13 amino acids. The germline V gene has CDR1 SGHVS and CDR2 FQNEAQ. V was shortened by 1 base and J by 2 bases, with 6 bases between the two germline ends. The DNA of the CDR3 is TGTGCCAGCAGCTTAGGACTAGCCTACGAGCAGTACTTC. Residues: CASSLGLAYEQYF. Full variable domain (outside the CDR3, taken from reference TRBV7-8 and TRBJ2-7): GAGVSQSPRYKVAKRGQDVALRCDPISGHVSLFWYQQALGQGPEFLTYFQNEAQLDKSGLPSDRFFAERPEGSVSTLKIQRTQQEDSAVYLCASSLGLAYEQYFGPGTRLTVT.

The gene calls are TRBV7-8 and TRBJ1-4; D not certain. The CDR3 runs 17 residues. Per germline, CDR1 SGHVS and CDR2 FQNEAQ. The V end lost 5 bases, the J end lost 8 bases, and 24 bases lay between the germline ends. CDR3 amino acids: CASSPLGAGILQEKLFF. The CDR3 region has the DNA TGTGCCAGCAGCCCTCTGGGAGCCGGGATTCTGCAGGAAAAACTGTTTTTT.

The chain links TRBV28 to TRBJ2-5, with TRBD2 matching 14 bases. This CDR3 region has 19 residues. J lost 0 bases, V lost 5 bases, and 11 bases had no gene match. CDR1 and CDR2 (germline): MDHEN, SYDVKM. This CDR3 reads CASSGGLAGDQWYQETQYF. CDR3 bases: TGTGCCAGCAGTGGGGGACTAGCGGGGGATCAATGGTACCAAGAGACCCAGTACTTC.

This chain joins TRBV19 and TRBJ1-1; 7 bases match TRBD1. The CDR3 has 13 amino acids. V shed 6 bases and J 5 bases; nucleotides not matched to a gene: 6. Germline V gene sequence: CDR1 LNHDA, CDR2 SQIVND (reference sequence). The CDR3 bases are TGTGCCAGTAGCCTACAGGGGACTACTGAAGCTTTCTTT. Translated: CASSLQGTTEAFF.

This chain joins TRBV5-5 and TRBJ2-1, with a tentative D call TRBD1 (5 bases). Trimming removed 1 base from V and 8 bases from J, with 13 bases in between. The CDR3 covers 14 residues. The germline gives CDR1 SGHKS, CDR2 YYEKEE (reference sequence). CDR3 DNA sequence: TGTGCCAGCAGCTTGCTAGTAACAGGCGATGAGCAGTTCTTC. It specifies CASSLLVTGDEQFF.

The rearrangement joins TRBV9 to TRBJ2-1; TRBD2 matches at 7 bases. The germline V gene has CDR1 SGDLS and CDR2 YYNGEE. The junction had 2 bases not matched to a gene; V was cut back by 5 bases and J by 3 bases. The CDR3 has 13 amino acids. The CDR3 DNA reads as TGTGCCAGCAGTCCGGGGGGCTACAATGAGCAGTTCTTC. It translates to CASSPGGYNEQFF.

The chain uses TRBV5-6 and TRBJ2-7, with TRBD2 matching over 9 bases. This CDR3 spans 16 amino acids. The J segment lost 3 bases and the V segment lost 1 base, leaving 8 bases of the junction unmatched. From germline, CDR1 is SGHDT and CDR2 YYEEEE. The CDR3 DNA follows: TGTGCCAGCAGCTTGCCCCGGACAGCGGGGGGCTACGAGCAGTACTTC. Protein sequence: CASSLPRTAGGYEQYF.

This clone was counted a few times. The chain recombines TRBV5-1 with TRBJ2-3; 8 nucleotides agree with TRBD2. V was pared by 1 base and J by 4 bases, with 17 bases of the junction left unmatched. Germline CDR1 and CDR2: SGHRS and YFSETQ. The CDR3 is 19 amino acids. CDR3 residues: CASSLNPRVAGLLSDTQYF. CDR3 in DNA: TGCGCCAGCAGCTTGAACCCCCGGGTAGCGGGATTGCTATCAGATACGCAGTATTTT.

This clone was seen once. The V call is TRBV5-1, the J call TRBJ2-7; maybe TRBD1 (6 bases). CDR3 length: 13 amino acids. V lost 6 bases to trimming and J lost 6 bases, with 16 bases between them. The germline gives CDR1 SGHRS, CDR2 YFSETQ. The CDR3 spells CASKQGPSTEQYF. CDR3 nucleotide sequence: TGCGCCAGCAAACAGGGACCCTCTACCGAGCAGTACTTC.